This T cell receptor beta chain was identified in a study of T-cell reconstitution after alpha-beta-depleted transplantation in children. There are 15 residues in the CDR3. J was trimmed by 0 bases and V by 0 bases; bases with no gene match: 2. The germline gives CDR1 SGHRS, CDR2 YFSETQ. Preparation of the TCRbeta library used unique molecular identifiers. TCRdb recomputed calls from the PCR reads with MiXCR, one row per CDR3 protein. The sample comprises 250,000 to 300,000 distinct CDR3 sequences, more than 9% of which are singletons, and about 9.4% rests with the top ten. The chain recombines TRBV5-1 with TRBJ2-5; TRBD1 aligns across 7 bases. The receptor's source is a human donor who donated a stem cell graft to a child with SCID. The sequences come from PBMCs from the stem cell graft donor, collected from the stem cell graft. CDR3 region: CASSLEGGYQETQYF. CDR3 DNA: TGCGCCAGCAGCTTGGAAGGGGGCTACCAAGAGACCCAGTACTTC.